This is a list of T cell receptor beta chains from one sample in a study of T cell repertoires in cytomegalovirus infection. In TCRdb, the reads were re-called with MiXCR into one record per CDR3 protein. The sample has approximately 190,000 distinct CDR3 sequences; approximately 9.6% are singletons. The sequenced sample was PBMCs. These receptors came from a human donor in good health (CMV status not recorded). Some clones in this sample may be carry-over from other donors' samples. The CDR3 runs from the conserved cysteine through the conserved F or W. Fields, in order: J gene, V gene, D gene, clone size, CDR3 DNA, CDR3 protein. D genes are given only for firm matches. Rows may omit the clone size; those that give it use once, few, many or a size class.

j_call: TRBJ1-1
v_call: TRBV7-2
d_call: -
clone_size: many
cdr3_nt: TGTGCCAGCAGCTTCGGACGGGACATATGGGCTTTCTTT
cdr3_aa: CASSFGRDIWAFF

j_call: TRBJ1-1
v_call: TRBV7-2
d_call: TRBD1
clone_size: many
cdr3_nt: TGTGCCAGCAGCAGGCAGACAGGGGACACTGAAGCTTTCTTT
cdr3_aa: CASSRQTGDTEAFF

j_call: TRBJ1-2
v_call: TRBV7-9
d_call: -
clone_size: many
cdr3_nt: TGTGCCAGCAGACCTACCGGGACTCCTAACTATGGCTACACCTTC
cdr3_aa: CASRPTGTPNYGYTF

j_call: TRBJ2-7
v_call: TRBV5-1
d_call: TRBD2
clone_size: many
cdr3_nt: TGCGCCAGCAGGCGGGAGAATTCCTACGAGCAGTACTTC
cdr3_aa: CASRRENSYEQYF

j_call: TRBJ1-5
v_call: TRBV30
d_call: TRBD1
clone_size: -
cdr3_nt: TGTGCCTGGCAAGGACAGGGGGGATTCAATCAGCCCCAGCATTTT
cdr3_aa: CAWQGQGGFNQPQHF

j_call: TRBJ1-2
v_call: TRBV19
d_call: -
clone_size: -
cdr3_nt: TGTGCCAGCGGACGTTACCAGCAGGTTGGCTACACCTTC
cdr3_aa: CASGRYQQVGYTF

j_call: TRBJ1-3
v_call: TRBV25-1
d_call: -
clone_size: many
cdr3_nt: TGTGCCAGCAGTGAAGAACGCTCTGGAAACACCATATATTTT
cdr3_aa: CASSEERSGNTIYF

j_call: TRBJ1-5
v_call: TRBV19
d_call: -
clone_size: many
cdr3_nt: TGTGCCAGTAGTAATCCACGGCTGCCCCAGCATTTT
cdr3_aa: CASSNPRLPQHF

j_call: TRBJ2-2
v_call: TRBV7-2
d_call: -
clone_size: many
cdr3_nt: TGTGCCAGCAGCTTAGATTGGGCTACCGGGGAGCTGTTTTTT
cdr3_aa: CASSLDWATGELFF

j_call: TRBJ2-2
v_call: TRBV4-3
d_call: -
clone_size: many
cdr3_nt: TGCGCCAGCAGCCAAGATCCGGGTCCGGACACCGGGGAGCTGTTTTTT
cdr3_aa: CASSQDPGPDTGELFF

j_call: TRBJ2-4
v_call: TRBV28
d_call: TRBD2
clone_size: many
cdr3_nt: TGTGCCAGCAGTCCCCATGTAGCGGGAGGAGACATTCAGTACTTC
cdr3_aa: CASSPHVAGGDIQYF

j_call: TRBJ2-3
v_call: TRBV6-5
d_call: -
clone_size: many
cdr3_nt: TGTGCCAGCAGTTATAACGCCGGCTCAGATACGCAGTATTTT
cdr3_aa: CASSYNAGSDTQYF

j_call: TRBJ2-2
v_call: TRBV6-2/TRBV6-3
d_call: -
clone_size: -
cdr3_nt: TGTGCCAGCATAGTAGGGAAACTTAACGGGGAGCTGTTTTTT
cdr3_aa: CASIVGKLNGELFF

j_call: TRBJ1-5
v_call: TRBV7-2
d_call: -
clone_size: many
cdr3_nt: TGTGCCAGCAGCTTAGGGGGCGGGGGGCAACAGCCCCAGCATTTT
cdr3_aa: CASSLGGGGQQPQHF

j_call: TRBJ2-2
v_call: TRBV24-1
d_call: -
clone_size: -
cdr3_nt: TGTGCCACCAGTGATCCCCAGAGGACCGGGGAGCTGTTTTTT
cdr3_aa: CATSDPQRTGELFF

j_call: TRBJ1-1
v_call: TRBV9
d_call: -
clone_size: -
cdr3_nt: TGTGCCAGCAGCCCTAGTGGGGGGGTGGGCACTGAAGCTTTCTTT
cdr3_aa: CASSPSGGVGTEAFF

j_call: TRBJ1-4
v_call: TRBV7-8
d_call: -
clone_size: many
cdr3_nt: TGTGCCAGCAGCTTCCGGGAGAGTAGGAGTGAAAAACTGTTTTTT
cdr3_aa: CASSFRESRSEKLFF

j_call: TRBJ2-3
v_call: TRBV28
d_call: TRBD2
clone_size: few
cdr3_nt: TGTGCCAGCAGACGGACTAGCGGGAATACGCAGTATTTT
cdr3_aa: CASRRTSGNTQYF

j_call: TRBJ2-7
v_call: TRBV6-2/TRBV6-3
d_call: -
clone_size: -
cdr3_nt: TGTGCCAGCAGTACTGGACAATCCTACGAGCAGTACTTC
cdr3_aa: CASSTGQSYEQYF

j_call: TRBJ1-1
v_call: TRBV12-3/TRBV12-4
d_call: TRBD1
clone_size: many
cdr3_nt: TGTGCCAGCAGCTCAGGGGGCGCGGAAGCTTTCTTT
cdr3_aa: CASSSGGAEAFF

j_call: TRBJ1-5
v_call: TRBV10-3
d_call: -
clone_size: few
cdr3_nt: TGTGCCATCAGTGACCCCGTCAGGGTGAATCAGCCCCAGCATTTT
cdr3_aa: CAISDPVRVNQPQHF

j_call: TRBJ1-4
v_call: TRBV4-3
d_call: TRBD1
clone_size: few
cdr3_nt: TGCGCCAGCAGCCAGCTGCAGGGGGCGCTCGGGGAAAAACTGTTTTTT
cdr3_aa: CASSQLQGALGEKLFF

j_call: TRBJ1-2
v_call: TRBV28
d_call: -
clone_size: many
cdr3_nt: TGTGCCAGCAGGTCAGATCTCTATGGCTACACCTTC
cdr3_aa: CASRSDLYGYTF

j_call: TRBJ1-2
v_call: TRBV7-2
d_call: TRBD1
clone_size: many
cdr3_nt: TGTGCCAGCAGGCCGACAGGGTTGCATGGCTACACCTTC
cdr3_aa: CASRPTGLHGYTF

j_call: TRBJ1-2
v_call: TRBV6-1
d_call: -
clone_size: -
cdr3_nt: TGTGCCAGCAGTGAAAGTACAGTAGCTAACTATGGCTACACCTTC
cdr3_aa: CASSESTVANYGYTF

j_call: TRBJ1-1
v_call: TRBV29-1
d_call: -
clone_size: few
cdr3_nt: TGCAGTTCAAGCGCTGTGAACACTGAAGCTTTCTTT
cdr3_aa: CSSSAVNTEAFF

j_call: TRBJ1-6
v_call: TRBV19
d_call: -
clone_size: -
cdr3_nt: TGTGCCAGTAGTAACGAAAAGGCACCCCTCCACTTT
cdr3_aa: CASSNEKAPLHF

j_call: TRBJ1-1
v_call: TRBV12-3/TRBV12-4
d_call: -
clone_size: few
cdr3_nt: TGTGCCAGCAGTTTAGACCCTAGGTACACTGAAGCTTTCTTT
cdr3_aa: CASSLDPRYTEAFF

j_call: TRBJ1-5
v_call: TRBV7-8
d_call: TRBD1
clone_size: many
cdr3_nt: TGTGCCAGTTCAGGGGGCCGAGGCAATCAGCCCCAGCATTTT
cdr3_aa: CASSGGRGNQPQHF

j_call: TRBJ2-2
v_call: TRBV7-2
d_call: TRBD1
clone_size: many
cdr3_nt: TGTGCCAGCAGCTTTCCCCAGACAGGGACGAACACCGGGGAGCTGTTTTTT
cdr3_aa: CASSFPQTGTNTGELFF

j_call: TRBJ1-2
v_call: TRBV19
d_call: -
clone_size: many
cdr3_nt: TGTGCCAGTACCTCGACAGGACAAAATGGCTACACCTTC
cdr3_aa: CASTSTGQNGYTF

j_call: TRBJ1-5
v_call: TRBV7-8
d_call: -
clone_size: many
cdr3_nt: TGTGCCAGCAGCTTATCGGGTCATAGCAATCAGCCCCAGCATTTT
cdr3_aa: CASSLSGHSNQPQHF

j_call: TRBJ2-5
v_call: TRBV28
d_call: -
clone_size: many
cdr3_nt: TGTGCCAGCATCCCAGGGAGGGGGGAGACCCAGTACTTC
cdr3_aa: CASIPGRGETQYF

j_call: TRBJ2-5
v_call: TRBV5-1
d_call: -
clone_size: -
cdr3_nt: TGCGCCAGCAGAGGAGGGCCAGAGACCCAGTACTTC
cdr3_aa: CASRGGPETQYF

j_call: TRBJ1-1
v_call: TRBV6-2/TRBV6-3
d_call: -
clone_size: -
cdr3_nt: TGTGCCAGCGGCTGCGGGGGCCACACTGAAGCTTTCTTT
cdr3_aa: CASGCGGHTEAFF

j_call: TRBJ2-5
v_call: TRBV3-1
d_call: TRBD2
clone_size: few
cdr3_nt: TGTGCCAGCAGCCAAGCGCTAGCGGAGTTTAGAGAGACCCAGTACTTC
cdr3_aa: CASSQALAEFRETQYF

j_call: TRBJ1-1
v_call: TRBV12-3/TRBV12-4
d_call: -
clone_size: many
cdr3_nt: TGTGCCAGCAGCAACCACGACACCCTGAACACTGAAGCTTTCTTT
cdr3_aa: CASSNHDTLNTEAFF

j_call: TRBJ1-5
v_call: TRBV28
d_call: TRBD1
clone_size: many
cdr3_nt: TGTGCCACCCGGACAGGGGGGCAGCCCCAGCATTTT
cdr3_aa: CATRTGGQPQHF

j_call: TRBJ1-2
v_call: TRBV24-1
d_call: -
clone_size: -
cdr3_nt: TGTGCCACCAGTGACCCTGCGCATGGCTACACCTTC
cdr3_aa: CATSDPAHGYTF

j_call: TRBJ2-1
v_call: TRBV12-3/TRBV12-4
d_call: -
clone_size: few
cdr3_nt: TGTGCCAGCAGTCCCCTGACAGGCCCCCATGAGCAGTTCTTC
cdr3_aa: CASSPLTGPHEQFF

j_call: TRBJ1-4
v_call: TRBV28
d_call: -
clone_size: many
cdr3_nt: TGTGCCAGCAGTTTTGGTGGGGTCAATGAAAAACTGTTTTTT
cdr3_aa: CASSFGGVNEKLFF

j_call: TRBJ2-1
v_call: TRBV7-2
d_call: -
clone_size: many
cdr3_nt: TGTGCCAGCAGCCCTCGGACAGGACTATATGAGCAGTTCTTC
cdr3_aa: CASSPRTGLYEQFF

j_call: TRBJ1-2
v_call: TRBV19
d_call: -
clone_size: few
cdr3_nt: TGTGCCAGTACCCCGGATAGAGACAGCTACTATGGCTACACCTTC
cdr3_aa: CASTPDRDSYYGYTF

j_call: TRBJ1-5
v_call: TRBV20-1
d_call: -
clone_size: -
cdr3_nt: TGCAGTGCTAGTCGGGGTCAGCCCCAGCATTTT
cdr3_aa: CSASRGQPQHF

j_call: TRBJ2-5
v_call: TRBV7-2
d_call: -
clone_size: many
cdr3_nt: TGTGCCAGCAGCTTCTCACGGCAAGAGACCCAGTACTTC
cdr3_aa: CASSFSRQETQYF

j_call: TRBJ1-2
v_call: TRBV6-5
d_call: TRBD1
clone_size: many
cdr3_nt: TGTGCCAGCAGTTTCGGGACAGGACCCTATGGCTACACCTTC
cdr3_aa: CASSFGTGPYGYTF

j_call: TRBJ2-7
v_call: TRBV7-9
d_call: -
clone_size: many
cdr3_nt: TGTGCCAGCAGCTCGCGACCGCCTAGCGTGGGCGAGCAGTACTTC
cdr3_aa: CASSSRPPSVGEQYF

j_call: TRBJ2-7
v_call: TRBV7-2
d_call: -
clone_size: many
cdr3_nt: TGTGCCAGCAGGGTAGCGACAAACTCCTACGAGCAGTACTTC
cdr3_aa: CASRVATNSYEQYF

j_call: TRBJ2-3
v_call: TRBV18
d_call: -
clone_size: -
cdr3_nt: TGTGCCAGCTCACCTATCGATAGTCCAGATACGCAGTATTTT
cdr3_aa: CASSPIDSPDTQYF

j_call: TRBJ1-1
v_call: TRBV15
d_call: TRBD1
clone_size: many
cdr3_nt: TGTGCCACCAGCAGGCTAAGGGGACAGGGGAACACTGAAGCTTTCTTT
cdr3_aa: CATSRLRGQGNTEAFF

j_call: TRBJ1-2
v_call: TRBV19
d_call: TRBD1
clone_size: few
cdr3_nt: TGTGCCAGTAGGATGACCTGGGACAGCCGCTATGGCTACACCTTC
cdr3_aa: CASRMTWDSRYGYTF

j_call: TRBJ1-6
v_call: TRBV19
d_call: -
clone_size: -
cdr3_nt: TGTGCCAGTACGGCCCGGACAGTGAATTCACCCCTCCACTTT
cdr3_aa: CASTARTVNSPLHF